This T cell receptor (beta chain) was sequenced for a study of cytomegalovirus exposure and HLA in healthy donors. The overall study: Later analysis reported that the 130 or so validation repertoires shared the platform of the roughly 710 first-cohort repertoires. Study-wide points: Both high specificity and high sensitivity reportedly marked the classifier's diagnosis of cytomegalovirus status. The authors enumerated 150 to 200 TCR beta chains as linked to cytomegalovirus.

Notes on this clone: Its antigen is still unknown.

Data came from immunoSEQ multiplex PCR; TCRdb stores just in-frame clones and leaves some out. This repertoire shows roughly 60,000 clones, 90% to 96% found once; its top ten account for approximately 1%. Germline V gene data show CDR1 as MNHEY and CDR2 as SMNVEV (reference sequence). The V gene lost 5 bases and the J gene lost 0 bases, with 14 bases spanning the gap. This CDR3 has 16 residues. J is TRBJ1-5 and V is TRBV27; no definite D call. The sequencing sample was made of PBMCs. This TCR derives from a man in his late teens or twenties in good health and CMV-seronegative. CDR3 coding DNA: TGTGCCAGCAGTCCAGGATCGGAAAATAGCAATCAGCCCCAGCATTTT. This encodes CASSPGSENSNQPQHF.